What follows is one TCR beta chain and its context. Here immunoSEQ multiplex PCR was the method, and the copy in TCRdb shows in-frame clones only, minus some. Among about 97,000 clones listed, around 89% were seen once. CDR3 length equals 13 residues. V was trimmed by 7 bases and J by 1 base, leaving 10 bases between them. Germline assignment: CDR1 SQVTM and CDR2 ANQGSEA. This sample is drawn from a study of T cell responses to AZD1222 COVID-19 vaccine. The rearrangement uses TRBV29-1 and TRBJ2-2; a weak D match, TRBD1 (5 bases). The clonotype originates from an adult in good health. The starting material was peripheral blood, obtained on day 0 of AZD1222 vaccination. The CDR3 region is CSAGQGNTGELFF. CDR3 nucleotide sequence: TGCAGCGCGGGCCAGGGGAACACCGGGGAGCTGTTTTTT.